Listed below are T cell receptor beta chains from one sample, sequenced in a study of cytomegalovirus exposure and HLA in healthy donors. Using immunoSEQ multiplex PCR, the repertoire was profiled, and TCRdb retains in-frame clones only, with some absent. The sample features 130,000 or so clones, with approximately 1.8% in its top ten. Sequencing input: PBMCs. The receptor set was obtained from a man in his late teens or twenties in good health and CMV-seronegative. The CDR3 runs from the conserved cysteine through the conserved F or W. A D gene is named only where the DNA matches it firmly.

j_call v_call d_call cdr3_length cdr3_nt cdr3_aa
TRBJ1-6 TRBV28 - 15 TGTGCCAGCAGTCTAGGGGGGGAGGGTAATTCACCCCTCCACTTT CASSLGGEGNSPLHF
TRBJ2-4 TRBV13 - 16 TGTGCCAGCAGCCTCAGACAGGACCTAGCCAAAAACATTCAGTACTTC CASSLRQDLAKNIQYF
TRBJ1-1 TRBV18 - 14 TGTGCCAGCTCACTTATTGGGCACAGCACTGAAGCTTTCTTT CASSLIGHSTEAFF
TRBJ1-5 TRBV27 - 16 TGTGCCAGCAGTTTATCGGCAGGGGTCATGGATCAGCCCCAGCATTTT CASSLSAGVMDQPQHF
TRBJ1-1 TRBV15 - 13 TGTGCCACCAGCACCACTGGGAACACTGAAGCTTTCTTT CATSTTGNTEAFF
TRBJ1-4 TRBV6-1 - 14 TGTGCCAGCAGTGACAGGCAATCTAATGAAAAACTGTTTTTT CASSDRQSNEKLFF
TRBJ2-2 TRBV7-3 TRBD2 16 TGTGCCAGCAGTTTAATAGCGGGAGAGGTCACCGGGGAGCTGTTTTTT CASSLIAGEVTGELFF
TRBJ2-7 TRBV5-1 - 13 TGCGCCAGCAGCTTACTGTTTCCAACTGAGCAGTACTTC CASSLLFPTEQYF
TRBJ2-3 TRBV6-1 - 14 TGTGCCAGCATCCAGCTAGCGATGGCAGATACGCAGTATTTT CASIQLAMADTQYF
TRBJ1-5 TRBV19 TRBD1 18 TGTGCCAGCAATGCCCTCCCGGTAGGACAGGGGGCTTTAATGCCCCAGCATTTT CASNALPVGQGALMPQHF
TRBJ1-2 TRBV28 - 15 TGTGCCAGCAGGCCACTACGGGGACACAACTATGGCTACACCTTC CASRPLRGHNYGYTF
TRBJ1-5 TRBV28 - 14 TGTGCCAGCAGTAGCGGGGGCAGTAATCAGCCCCAGCATTTT CASSSGGSNQPQHF
TRBJ1-4 TRBV5-6 TRBD1 14 TGTGCCAGTATTAAGGGACAGAGGAATGAAAAACTGTTTTTT CASIKGQRNEKLFF
TRBJ2-1 TRBV18 TRBD1 13 TGTGCCAGCTCACCCGTCCCGGGACAGGATCCGTTCTTC CASSPVPGQDPFF
TRBJ1-2 TRBV10-3 - 13 TGTGCCATCAACCAGGATAACGACTATGGCTACACCTTC CAINQDNDYGYTF
TRBJ2-1 TRBV5-1 - 15 TGCGCCAGCAGCTCCACGACAGCGATCTACAATGAGCAGTTCTTC CASSSTTAIYNEQFF
TRBJ2-3 TRBV19 - 16 TGTGCCAGTAGTCTCGATTGGCGGACTAGCACAGATACGCAGTATTTT CASSLDWRTSTDTQYF
TRBJ2-3 TRBV4-3 TRBD2 16 TGCGCCAGCAGCAAGCTAGCGGGGGGGTCGGCAGATACGCAGTATTTT CASSKLAGGSADTQYF
TRBJ2-7 TRBV7-8 TRBD1 15 TGTGCCAGCAGCCCCCAGACAGGGGCGCTAGGGGAGCAGTACTTC CASSPQTGALGEQYF
TRBJ2-7 TRBV9 TRBD2 15 TGTGCCAGCAGCGTAGCTACAGCGGGGAACTACGAGCAGTACTTC CASSVATAGNYEQYF
TRBJ2-7 TRBV11-2 TRBD1 14 TGTGCCAGCATCCGGGACAGGGGGTTTTACGAGCAGTACTTC CASIRDRGFYEQYF
TRBJ2-1 TRBV2 - 12 TGTGCCAGCAGCTGGGGCCCTAATGAGCAGTTCTTC CASSWGPNEQFF
TRBJ2-7 TRBV7-9 TRBD2 13 TGTGCCAGCAGCCCTAGCGGCTCCTACGAGCAGTACTTC CASSPSGSYEQYF
TRBJ2-7 TRBV6-5 TRBD1 16 TGTGCCAGCAGTTATTCAGGAGAACAGGGGTCCTACGAGCAGTACTTC CASSYSGEQGSYEQYF
TRBJ2-3 TRBV5-1 - 11 TGCGCCAGCAGCGAGGGCCCTACGCAGTATTTT CASSEGPTQYF
TRBJ2-5 TRBV7-9 - 12 TGTGCCACCGACGTGGCGGGTGAGACCCAGTACTTC CATDVAGETQYF
TRBJ2-7 TRBV6-5 - 13 TGTGCCAGCAGGCTCAGGGAAACCTACGAGCAGTACTTC CASRLRETYEQYF
TRBJ1-4 TRBV11-2 - 15 TGTGCCAGCAGCTTGTTTAGCACCTCGCCTGGAAAACTGTTTTTT CASSLFSTSPGKLFF
TRBJ2-5 TRBV19 TRBD1 13 TGTGCCAGTAGTTCGCAGGGGGAAGAGACCCAGTACTTC CASSSQGEETQYF
TRBJ1-5 TRBV15 - 12 TGTGCCACAGGACAGCCCAATCAGCCCCAGCATTTT CATGQPNQPQHF
TRBJ2-1 TRBV7-3 - 15 TGTGCCAGCGGCTTGCGGGCACCCACCTACAATGAGCAGTTCTTC CASGLRAPTYNEQFF
TRBJ2-2 TRBV4-2 TRBD2 18 TGTGCCAGCAGCCAAGGTTGGAGGGCGGGGGTGAACACCGGGGAGCTGTTTTTT CASSQGWRAGVNTGELFF
TRBJ1-3 TRBV7-9 - 16 TGTGCCAGCAGCTTAGCAGGGGCGACTTCTGGAAACACCATATATTTT CASSLAGATSGNTIYF
TRBJ1-1 TRBV29-1 - 15 TGCAGCGTTTCCTCGGTCGGGGGGAGGAACACTGAAGCTTTCTTT CSVSSVGGRNTEAFF
TRBJ2-2 TRBV28 TRBD2 16 TGTGCCAGCATCGTTGGGGGGGGAATTAACACCGGGGAGCTGTTTTTT CASIVGGGINTGELFF
TRBJ1-3 TRBV5-5 TRBD1 15 TGTGCCAGCAGCCTCAACAGGGGGCCAGGAAACACCATATATTTT CASSLNRGPGNTIYF
TRBJ2-7 TRBV28 - 15 TGTGCCAGCAGTTTAGTAGCCGGGAGCTCCTACGAGCAGTACTTC CASSLVAGSSYEQYF
TRBJ2-6 TRBV9 TRBD2 18 TGTGCCAGCAGCCTGACTAGCGGGGCCTCCTCTGGGGCCAACGTCCTGACTTTC CASSLTSGASSGANVLTF
TRBJ2-2 TRBV10-3 - 13 TGTGCCATCAGTGGTGCGGGGTCCGGGGAGCTGTTTTTT CAISGAGSGELFF
TRBJ2-7 TRBV4-1 - 15 TGCGCCAGCAGCGCGGCCGGGACAAGGCGAGACGAGCAGTACTTC CASSAAGTRRDEQYF